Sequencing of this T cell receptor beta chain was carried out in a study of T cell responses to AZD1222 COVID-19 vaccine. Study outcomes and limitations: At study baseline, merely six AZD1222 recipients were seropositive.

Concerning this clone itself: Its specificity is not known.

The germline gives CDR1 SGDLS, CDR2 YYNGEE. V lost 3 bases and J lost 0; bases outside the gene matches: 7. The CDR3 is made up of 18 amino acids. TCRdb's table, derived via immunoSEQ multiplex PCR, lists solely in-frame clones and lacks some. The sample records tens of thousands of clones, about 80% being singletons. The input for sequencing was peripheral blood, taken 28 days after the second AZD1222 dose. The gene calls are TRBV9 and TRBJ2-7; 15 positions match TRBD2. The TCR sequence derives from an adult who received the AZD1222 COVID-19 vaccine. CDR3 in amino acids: CASSAGTSGGLSSYEQYF. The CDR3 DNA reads TGTGCCAGCAGCGCGGGGACTAGCGGGGGGCTTAGCTCCTACGAGCAGTACTTC.